Following are 5 T cell receptor beta chains from one sample sequenced in a study of cytomegalovirus exposure and HLA in healthy donors. Amplification used 60 Vbeta primers and 13 Jbeta primers. Profiled with immunoSEQ multiplex PCR; TCRdb holds only in-frame clones, not every one. Among approximately 150,000 clones, about 71% were seen once, and the ten largest hold about 2.7%. Sequencing used PBMCs. These receptors were taken from a woman between 25 and 40 years old in good health and CMV-seronegative.

The V gene is TRBV30, the J gene TRBJ1-5; D perhaps matches TRBD1 (5 bases). The germline V and J ends were trimmed by 1 base and 9 bases, with 19 bases remaining between them. CDR3 length: 15 amino acids. The germline gives CDR1 GTSNPN, CDR2 SVGIG (reference sequence). The CDR3 sequence is CAWSGPARASMPQHF. CDR3 coding DNA: TGTGCCTGGAGTGGACCTGCCAGGGCTTCTATGCCCCAGCATTTT.

The chain carries TRBV7-2 and TRBJ2-1; TRBD2 matches 9 bases. Trimming cost V 1 base and J 2 bases; bases outside gene matches: 12. Germline CDR1 and CDR2: SGHTA and FQGNSA. The CDR3 is made up of 19 amino acids. This CDR3 reads CASSLGLLAGARAYNEQFF. The CDR3 DNA sequence: TGTGCCAGCAGCTTAGGGTTATTAGCGGGGGCCCGTGCCTACAATGAGCAGTTCTTC.

The rearrangement joins TRBV2 to TRBJ2-7; possible D gene TRBD1, 6 bases. Trimming cost V 5 bases and J 4 bases, with 15 bases left between them. The CDR3 has 14 residues. Germline-derived CDR1 and CDR2 are SNHLY and FYNNEI. The CDR3 loop reads CASSFGTYSYEQYF. CDR3 sequence (DNA): TGTGCCAGCAGTTTCGGGACATATAGTTACGAGCAGTACTTC.

The J gene is TRBJ2-7, the V gene TRBV12-5, with 7 bases that match TRBD2. CDR3 length equals 13 residues. Germline-derived CDR1 and CDR2 are LGHNT and FRNRAP. The V gene end was trimmed by 5 bases and the J gene end by 0 bases; junction bases not matched to a gene: 1. The DNA for the CDR3 is TGTGCTAGTGGTCGGGGGGACTCCTACGAGCAGTACTTC. It encodes CASGRGDSYEQYF. Based on the CDR3 plus reference TRBV12-5 and TRBJ2-7, the full variable domain is DARVTQTPRHKVTEMGQEVTMRCQPILGHNTVFWYRQTMMQGLELLAYFRNRAPLDDSGMPKDRFSAEMPDATLATLKIQPSEPRDSAVYFCASGRGDSYEQYFGPGTRLTVT.

This rearrangement joins TRBV2 to TRBJ2-1; TRBD1 matches 8 bases. The CDR3 has 15 residues. Germline V gives CDR1 SNHLY, CDR2 FYNNEI. J was trimmed by 6 bases and V by 6 bases; bases with no gene match: 10. The CDR3, as DNA: TGTGCCAGCAGCCCTGGTACAGGGGGATTCAATGAGCAGTTCTTC. This translates into CASSPGTGGFNEQFF. The whole variable domain, remainder taken from reference TRBV2 and TRBJ2-1, is EPEVTQTPSHQVTQMGQEVILRCVPISNHLYFYWYRQILGQKVEFLVSFYNNEISEKSEIFDDQFSVERPDGSNFTLKIRSTKLEDSAMYFCASSPGTGGFNEQFFGPGTRLTVL.